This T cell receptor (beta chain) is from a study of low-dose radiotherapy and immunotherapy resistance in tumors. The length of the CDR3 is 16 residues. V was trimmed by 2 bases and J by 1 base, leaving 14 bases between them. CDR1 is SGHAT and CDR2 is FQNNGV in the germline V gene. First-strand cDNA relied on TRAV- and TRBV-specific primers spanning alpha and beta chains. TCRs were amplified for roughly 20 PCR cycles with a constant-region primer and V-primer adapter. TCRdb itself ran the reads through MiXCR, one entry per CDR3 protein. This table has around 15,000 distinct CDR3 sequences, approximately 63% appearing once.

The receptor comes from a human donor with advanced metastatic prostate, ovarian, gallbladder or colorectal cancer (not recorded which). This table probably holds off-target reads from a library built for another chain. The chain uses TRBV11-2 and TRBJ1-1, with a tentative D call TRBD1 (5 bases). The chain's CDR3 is CASSLLGGQGNTEAFF. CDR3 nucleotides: TGTGCCAGCAGCTTACTAGGAGGTCAGGGGAACACTGAAGCTTTCTTT.